This T cell receptor (beta chain) was retrieved from a study of blood T cell repertoires in COVID-19. Across the whole study: Material from acute and convalescent COVID-19 was sourced from the United States, Italy and Spain. T cells, B-cell-depleted T cells, or PBMCs supplied cDNA or gDNA.

Original data processing: Estimation of nucleated cell counts relied on the amplification of reference gene primers. Method: immunoSEQ multiplex PCR; TCRdb's copy keeps in-frame clones and lacks some. The DNA gave D and trimming, while V, J and clone size come from that table. This table holds approximately 230,000 clones, around four fifths found once. Trimming took off 5 bases at V and 6 bases at J, with 11 bases between the two ends. The germline gives CDR1 SGHAT, CDR2 FQNNGV. There are 13 residues in the CDR3. This clone has just a few counts. The TCR sequence derives from a man aged 25 to 40 with active or convalescent COVID-19. This chain links TRBV11-2 with TRBJ1-5, with TRBD1 as a possible D gene (6 bases). The sequencing input was peripheral blood. For the CDR3, the DNA is TGTGCCAGCAGCCTCCGGGGGGCTCAGCCCCAGCATTTT. Protein product: CASSLRGAQPQHF.